The T cell receptor (beta chain) described here comes from a study of control samples from healthy donors and cancer patients. V lost 3 bases to trimming and J lost 1 base, with 10 bases between them. Germline CDR1 DFQATT, CDR2 SNEGSKA (reference sequence). This CDR3 comprises 13 residues. Here immunoSEQ multiplex PCR was the method, and the copy in TCRdb shows in-frame clones only, minus some. The top ten hold approximately 7% of the sample, which has about 140,000 clones, more than 80% seen once. The sequenced sample was blood. This chain uses TRBV20-1 with TRBJ2-7; no definite D call. The sequence derives from a man between 18 and 35 years old in good health. CDR3: CSASDRASYEQYF. In nucleotides, the CDR3 is TGCAGTGCTAGTGATAGGGCTTCCTACGAGCAGTACTTC.